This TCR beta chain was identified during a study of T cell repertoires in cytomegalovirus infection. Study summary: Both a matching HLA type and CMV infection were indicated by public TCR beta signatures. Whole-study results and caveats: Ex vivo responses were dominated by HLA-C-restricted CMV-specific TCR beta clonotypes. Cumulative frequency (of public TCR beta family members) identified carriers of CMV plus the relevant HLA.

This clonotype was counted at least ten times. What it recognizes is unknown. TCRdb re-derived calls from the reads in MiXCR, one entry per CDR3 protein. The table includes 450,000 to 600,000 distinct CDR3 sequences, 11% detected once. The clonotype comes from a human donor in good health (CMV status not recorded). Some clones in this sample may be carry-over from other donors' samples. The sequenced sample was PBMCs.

CDR3 in DNA: TGTGCCAGCAGTGGGGAAGGTCGAGGGAGGAGCGAGCAGTACTTC. Its protein is CASSGEGRGRSEQYF. The chain has TRBV2 and TRBJ2-7; tentative D call: TRBD2 (6 bases). The CDR3 runs 15 residues. In germline, CDR1 is SNHLY, CDR2 FYNNEI. V lost 4 bases and J 6 bases, leaving 19 bases between the germline ends. The full variable domain, in which reference TRBV2 and TRBJ2-7 provide the parts outside the CDR3, is EPEVTQTPSHQVTQMGQEVILRCVPISNHLYFYWYRQILGQKVEFLVSFYNNEISEKSEIFDDQFSVERPDGSNFTLKIRSTKLEDSAMYFCASSGEGRGRSEQYFGPGTRLTVT.